This entry describes one T cell receptor (beta chain). What it binds is not known. This sample was taken from a study of cytomegalovirus exposure and HLA in healthy donors. About the research overall: In a later analysis, it was reported that the 110 or so validation repertoires had been produced on the same platform as the 700 or so repertoires belonging to the first cohort.

The assay was immunoSEQ multiplex PCR, and TCRdb's table has in-frame clones only and misses some. In the table there are around 71,000 clones, approximately 96% of which are singletons. Study outcomes and limitations: Cytomegalovirus status was reportedly diagnosed by the classifier with high sensitivity and specificity.

The donors were part of the validation cohort, which consisted of under 150 subjects and was separate from the first cohort of several hundred subjects. Looked up from germline, CDR1 is WSHSY and CDR2 is SAAADI. J was trimmed by 4 bases and V by 8 bases; bases with no gene match: 4. The CDR3 consists of 13 residues. This receptor was taken from a man younger than 30 in good health and CMV-seropositive. The genes are TRBV10-2 and TRBJ2-2; TRBD1 matches at 7 bases. The sequenced sample consisted of PBMCs. The CDR3 DNA sequence: TGCGCCAGCCGGGGACAGTCCACCGGGGAGCTGTTTTTT. It specifies CASRGQSTGELFF.